The 10 T cell receptor beta chains presented below share a single source sample, sequenced in a study of T cells in Graves' hyperthyroidism and ophthalmopathy (dated by TCRdb to the late 2010s). Library construction relied on multiplex PCR. The sequencer listed for this sample is Illumina HiSeq 2000. Amplification of TCR beta CDR3 regions was carried out from RNA transcripts. A first-round RT-PCR of the TCR CDR3 used the HTBI primer set with the Qiagen OneStep RT-PCR kit. Clones were called with MiXCR by TCRdb after fastp trimmed the public reads at Q25, and only in-frame beta chains were retained. Each entry merges the rows of one CDR3 protein and shows their most common DNA and genes. The sample data list around 100,000 distinct CDR3 sequences, and approximately 48% of these were observed just once. The top ten clonotypes cover about 28% of the sample. The sequencing input was blood. Receptors originate from a middle-aged man with Graves' hyperthyroidism.

In this sample, this clonotype turned up many times. J is TRBJ1-2 and V is TRBV6-2 or TRBV6-3; no clear D. V lost 7 bases and J lost 4, with 16 bases in between. The germline V gene has CDR1 MNHEY and CDR2 SVGEGT. The CDR3 consists of 14 residues. CDR3 sequence (DNA): TGTGCCAGCACCGAAGAGGACCCAATCTATGGCTACACCTTC. Translation: CASTEEDPIYGYTF.

The chain uses TRBV15 and TRBJ2-6; D remains unclear. The CDR3 loop spans 11 amino acids. The V gene's germline CDR1 is LNHNV and CDR2 YYDKDF (reference sequence). Trimming took 3 bases from V and 6 from J, leaving 0 bases between them. The CDR3 DNA follows: TGTGCCACCAGCAGGGCCAACGTCCTGACTTTC. Its translation: CATSRANVLTF.

The table lists this clonotype with many counts. This chain joins TRBV12-3 or TRBV12-4 and TRBJ1-1; 7 bases line up with TRBD1. J gave up 5 bases and V 6 bases, and 12 bases lay outside the gene matches. The CDR3 spans 15 residues. DNA of the CDR3: TGTGCCAGCAGCGACCCCGACAGGGCGAGGACTGAAGCTTTCTTT. It is translated as CASSDPDRARTEAFF.

As concerns this clonotype: The junction and the germline gene differ at one end; a read error may be behind it. The chain is built from TRBV7-8 and TRBJ1-2; possibly TRBD1 for D (6 bases). The germline gives CDR1 SGHVS, CDR2 FQNEAQ. The CDR3 has 15 residues. This CDR3 is CASSLDFGGAYGYAF. CDR3 DNA sequence: TGTGCCAGCAGCTTAGATTTTGGGGGCGCCTATGGCTACGCCTTC.

The chain joins TRBV29-1 to TRBJ2-1, with TRBD1 as a possible D gene (5 bases). This CDR3 contains 11 residues. Germline V gene sequence: CDR1 SQVTM, CDR2 ANQGSEA. Trimming took off 6 bases at V and 6 bases at J, with 9 bases between the two ends. The CDR3 here is CSVAGSNEQFF. The CDR3 DNA reads TGCAGCGTGGCAGGGTCCAATGAGCAGTTCTTC.

The table lists this clonotype with a count of one. The conserved phenylalanine or tryptophan normally closing the CDR3 is absent here, so this likely arose from a read error. No DNA is shown, since the ends of the CDR3 on it are uncertain; the CDR3 is the one TCRdb lists. The chain recombines TRBV29-1 with TRBJ2-5; the table's D call of TRBD1 was not tested on the DNA. Germline V CDR1 and CDR2: SQVTM, ANQGSEA. The CDR3 spans 16 amino acids, including both terminal residues. The CDR3 reads CSVVTGEGDYGYTFGS.

This clonotype has at least ten counts. The chain combines TRBV12-3 or TRBV12-4 with TRBJ2-1, with 11 bases aligning to TRBD2. V gave up 7 bases and J gave up 7 bases; unmatched junction bases: 9. The CDR3 has 15 residues. The CDR3, as DNA: TGTGCCAGCAATTCCCCATCTAGCGGGAGGAATGAGCAGTTCTTC. Protein sequence: CASNSPSSGRNEQFF.

This clonotype was seen ten or more times. The rearrangement links TRBV7-9 to TRBJ2-3; 10 bases line up with TRBD2. The junction had 8 bases not matched to a gene; V was cut back by 2 bases and J by 3 bases. There are 17 residues in the CDR3. Germline V gene lookup returns CDR1 SEHNR and CDR2 FQNEAQ (reference sequence). CDR3 DNA sequence: TGTGCCAGCAGCTTATATGTAGCGGGAGGAGGGACAGATACGCAGTATTTT. Its translation is CASSLYVAGGGTDTQYF.

J is TRBJ2-7 and V is TRBV20-1; 8 bases map to TRBD2. Germline CDR1 reads DFQATT; CDR2 reads SNEGSKA (reference sequence). Unmatched junction bases numbered 7, after V lost 3 bases and J lost 6 bases. The CDR3 is made up of 13 amino acids. The CDR3 is CSARGVSGIEQYF. The CDR3 nucleotides are TGCAGTGCTAGGGGGGTTAGCGGGATCGAGCAGTACTTC.

V usage is TRBV24-1 and J usage is TRBJ2-3; D gene unclear. V was pared by 11 bases and J by 1 base, with 12 bases between. The CDR3 is 13 amino acids. The germline V gene has CDR1 KGHDR and CDR2 SFDVKD. In DNA, the CDR3 is TGTGCCAGCCCTTTTCCAGGCACAGATACGCAGTATTTT. This translates into CASPFPGTDTQYF.